This T cell receptor beta chain stems from a study of T cells in Graves' hyperthyroidism and ophthalmopathy. The wider study: Blood from the periphery was taken at initial diagnosis, before any treatment.

Amplified TCR beta CDR3 regions came from RNA transcripts. An initial round of RT-PCR targeting the TCR CDR3 relied on the HTBI primer set. TCRdb reprocessed the multiplex PCR reads with MiXCR, giving one entry per CDR3 protein. There are 250,000 or so distinct CDR3 sequences in the sample; 15% occur only once, and around 30% lies in the top ten. Uncontrolled infection, other autoimmune disease, pregnancy and lactation each barred patients from inclusion. V lost 6 bases, J lost 6 bases, and 22 bases stayed unmatched. The CDR3 runs to 19 residues. The germline CDR1 and CDR2 sequences are DFQATT and SNEGSKA (reference sequence).

The sequenced sample was blood. This rearrangement joins TRBV20-1 to TRBJ2-2; 10 bases align to TRBD2. This receptor was obtained from a woman aged 50 to 65 with Graves' hyperthyroidism that later progressed to Graves' ophthalmopathy. CDR3 region: CSAARESTASGRAPGELFF. As DNA, the CDR3 is TGCAGTGCGGCCCGGGAATCGACTGCGAGCGGGAGGGCCCCCGGGGAGCTGTTTTTT.